The following is a T cell receptor (beta chain) sequence with its context. What it recognizes is unknown. This entry is derived from a study of Graves' ophthalmopathy and Graves' hyperthyroidism. The study, taken as a whole, reports: This model predicted ophthalmopathy progression (sensitivity 70% to 71%, specificity 72% to 80%). Clonotypes were expanded in thyroid at above 0.001 frequency, and most also appeared in blood.

V lost 0 bases, J lost 1 base, and 8 bases lay in between. The CDR3 runs to 15 residues. From germline, CDR1 is SGHTA and CDR2 FQGNSA. The authors amplified TCR beta CDR3 regions from RNA transcripts. The first round was an RT-PCR with HTBI primers, and the second round was a multiplex PCR. TCRdb reprocessed the multiplex PCR reads with MiXCR, giving one entry per CDR3 protein. The table lists approximately 700,000 distinct CDR3 sequences, 35% to 45% of them singletons. The source material was peripheral blood. The chain uses TRBV7-2 and TRBJ2-3, with no clear D. The receptor was isolated from an adult man with Graves' ophthalmopathy. DNA of the CDR3: TGTGCCAGCAGCTTAGCGCTTTCCGGCACAGATACGCAGTATTTT. Its translation is CASSLALSGTDTQYF. Full variable domain (outside the CDR3, taken from reference TRBV7-2 and TRBJ2-3): GAGVSQSPSNKVTEKGKDVELRCDPISGHTALYWYRQSLGQGLEFLIYFQGNSAPDKSGLPSDRFSAERTGGSVSTLTIQRTQQEDSAVYLCASSLALSGTDTQYFGPGTRLTVL.